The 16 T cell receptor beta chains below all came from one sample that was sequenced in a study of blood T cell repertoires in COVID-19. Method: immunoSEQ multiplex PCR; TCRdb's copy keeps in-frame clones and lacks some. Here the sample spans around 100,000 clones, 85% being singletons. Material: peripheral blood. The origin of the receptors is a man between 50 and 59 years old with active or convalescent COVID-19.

CDR3: CASSDRRPPGANVLTF. The CDR3 DNA is TGTGCCAGCAGTGATCGGCGGCCGCCTGGGGCCAACGTCCTGACTTTC. This chain connects TRBV25-1 to TRBJ2-6; no clear D gene. The CDR3 has 16 amino acids. V dropped 3 bases and J dropped 2 bases, with 11 bases sitting between them. Germline V gene data show CDR1 as MGHDK and CDR2 as SYGVNS.

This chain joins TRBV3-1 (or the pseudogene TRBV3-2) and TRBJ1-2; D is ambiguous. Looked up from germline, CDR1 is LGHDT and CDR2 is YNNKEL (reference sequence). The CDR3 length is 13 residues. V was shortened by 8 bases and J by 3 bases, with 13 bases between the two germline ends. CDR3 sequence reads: CASSREGDYGYTF. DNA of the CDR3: TGTGCCAGCTCCCGAGAAGGAGACTATGGCTACACCTTC.

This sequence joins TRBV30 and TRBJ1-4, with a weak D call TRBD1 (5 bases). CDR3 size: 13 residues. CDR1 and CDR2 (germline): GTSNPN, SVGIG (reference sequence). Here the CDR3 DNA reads TGTGCGCAGAGAGGAGGGGATAATGAAAAACTGTTTTTT. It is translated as CAQRGGDNEKLFF.

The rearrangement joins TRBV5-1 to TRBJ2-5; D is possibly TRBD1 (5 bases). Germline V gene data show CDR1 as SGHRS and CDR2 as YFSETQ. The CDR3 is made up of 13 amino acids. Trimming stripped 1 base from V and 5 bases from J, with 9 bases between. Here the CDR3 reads CASSLRGVETQYF. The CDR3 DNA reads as TGCGCCAGCAGCTTGAGGGGCGTGGAGACCCAGTACTTC.

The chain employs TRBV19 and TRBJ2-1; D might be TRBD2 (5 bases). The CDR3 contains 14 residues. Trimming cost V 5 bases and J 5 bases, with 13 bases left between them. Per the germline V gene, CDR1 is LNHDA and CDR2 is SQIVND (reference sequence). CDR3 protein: CASSVSLVHNEQFF. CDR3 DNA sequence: TGTGCCAGTAGTGTCTCACTAGTTCACAATGAGCAGTTCTTC.

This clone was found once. The CDR3, as DNA: TGTGCCAGCAGCTTGGATACAGGGGATACGCAGTATTTT. Encoded protein: CASSLDTGDTQYF. The rearrangement links TRBV11-2 to TRBJ2-3; tentatively, D is TRBD1 (6 bases). Germline CDR1 is SGHAT and CDR2 is FQNNGV. The CDR3 length is 13 residues. V lost 3 bases and J lost 6, with 10 bases in between.

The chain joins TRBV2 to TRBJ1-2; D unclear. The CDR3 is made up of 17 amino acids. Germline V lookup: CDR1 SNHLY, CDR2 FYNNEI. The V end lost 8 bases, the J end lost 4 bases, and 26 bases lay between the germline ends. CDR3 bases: TGTGCCAGCCGATACCTTCGAGAGCAGGCCGCCGCCTATGGCTACACCTTC. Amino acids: CASRYLREQAAAYGYTF. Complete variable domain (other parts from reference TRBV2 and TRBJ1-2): EPEVTQTPSHQVTQMGQEVILRCVPISNHLYFYWYRQILGQKVEFLVSFYNNEISEKSEIFDDQFSVERPDGSNFTLKIRSTKLEDSAMYFCASRYLREQAAAYGYTFGSGTRLTVV.

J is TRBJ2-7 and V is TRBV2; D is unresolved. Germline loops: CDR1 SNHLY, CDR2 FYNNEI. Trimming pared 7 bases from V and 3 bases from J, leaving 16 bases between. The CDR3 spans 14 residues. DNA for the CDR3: TGTGCCAGCAAACTTACCTTATCCCTCTACGAGCAGTACTTC. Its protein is CASKLTLSLYEQYF. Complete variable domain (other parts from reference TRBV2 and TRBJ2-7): EPEVTQTPSHQVTQMGQEVILRCVPISNHLYFYWYRQILGQKVEFLVSFYNNEISEKSEIFDDQFSVERPDGSNFTLKIRSTKLEDSAMYFCASKLTLSLYEQYFGPGTRLTVT.

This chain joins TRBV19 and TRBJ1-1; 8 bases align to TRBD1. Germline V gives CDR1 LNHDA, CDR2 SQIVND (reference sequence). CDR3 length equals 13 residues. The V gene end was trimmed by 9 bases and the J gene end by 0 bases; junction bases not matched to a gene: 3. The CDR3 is CASGQGMNTEAFF. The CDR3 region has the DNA TGTGCCAGCGGACAGGGTATGAACACTGAAGCTTTCTTT.

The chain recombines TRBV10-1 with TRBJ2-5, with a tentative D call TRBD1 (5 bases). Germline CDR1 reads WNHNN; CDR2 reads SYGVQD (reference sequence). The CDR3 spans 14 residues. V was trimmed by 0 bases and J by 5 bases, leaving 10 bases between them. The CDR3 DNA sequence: TGCGCCAGCAGTGAGTCTCCCCAGGGTGAGACCCAGTACTTC. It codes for CASSESPQGETQYF.

For the CDR3, the DNA is TGTGCCAGCAGGGCTAGCGGGAGGGCCCCATACGAGCAGTACTTC. It codes for CASRASGRAPYEQYF. This rearrangement joins TRBV11-2 to TRBJ2-7; TRBD2 matches 12 bases. The CDR3 length is 15 residues. V gave up 6 bases and J gave up 4 bases; unmatched junction bases: 7. CDR1 SGHAT and CDR2 FQNNGV come from the germline V gene.

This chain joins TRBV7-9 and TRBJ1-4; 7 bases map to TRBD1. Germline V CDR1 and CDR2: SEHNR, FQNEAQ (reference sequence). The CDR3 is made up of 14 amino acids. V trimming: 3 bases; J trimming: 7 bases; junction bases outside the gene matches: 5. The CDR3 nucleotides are TGTGCCAGCAGCTTCCGACAGGGAAGTGAAAAACTGTTTTTT. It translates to CASSFRQGSEKLFF.

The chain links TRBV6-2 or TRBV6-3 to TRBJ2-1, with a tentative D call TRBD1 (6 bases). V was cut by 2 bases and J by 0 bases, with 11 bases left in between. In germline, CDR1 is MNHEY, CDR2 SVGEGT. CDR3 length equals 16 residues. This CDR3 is CASSYRTGSSYNEQFF. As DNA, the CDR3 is TGTGCCAGCAGTTACCGAACAGGGAGCTCCTACAATGAGCAGTTCTTC.

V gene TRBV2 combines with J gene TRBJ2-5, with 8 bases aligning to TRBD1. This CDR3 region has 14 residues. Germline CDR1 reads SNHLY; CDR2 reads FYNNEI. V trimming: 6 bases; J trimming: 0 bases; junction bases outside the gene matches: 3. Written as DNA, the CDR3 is TGTGCCAGCAGGGGACAGGCGTACCAAGAGACCCAGTACTTC. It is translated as CASRGQAYQETQYF.

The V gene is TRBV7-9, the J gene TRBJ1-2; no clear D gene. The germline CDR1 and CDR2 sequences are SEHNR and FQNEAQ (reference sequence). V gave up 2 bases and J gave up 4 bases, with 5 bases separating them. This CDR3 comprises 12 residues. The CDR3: CASSLSPYGYTF. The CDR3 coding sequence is TGTGCCAGCAGCTTAAGCCCCTATGGCTACACCTTC. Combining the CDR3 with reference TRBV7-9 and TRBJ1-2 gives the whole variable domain DTGVSQNPRHKITKRGQNVTFRCDPISEHNRLYWYRQTLGQGPEFLTYFQNEAQLEKSRLLSDRFSAERPKGSFSTLEIQRTEQGDSAMYLCASSLSPYGYTFGSGTRLTVV.

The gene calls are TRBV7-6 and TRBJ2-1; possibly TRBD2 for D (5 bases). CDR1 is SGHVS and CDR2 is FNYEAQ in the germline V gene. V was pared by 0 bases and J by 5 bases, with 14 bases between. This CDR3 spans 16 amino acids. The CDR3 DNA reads TGTGCCAGCAGCTTAGCTTCGGGGAGTAGCGACAATGAGCAGTTCTTC. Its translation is CASSLASGSSDNEQFF.